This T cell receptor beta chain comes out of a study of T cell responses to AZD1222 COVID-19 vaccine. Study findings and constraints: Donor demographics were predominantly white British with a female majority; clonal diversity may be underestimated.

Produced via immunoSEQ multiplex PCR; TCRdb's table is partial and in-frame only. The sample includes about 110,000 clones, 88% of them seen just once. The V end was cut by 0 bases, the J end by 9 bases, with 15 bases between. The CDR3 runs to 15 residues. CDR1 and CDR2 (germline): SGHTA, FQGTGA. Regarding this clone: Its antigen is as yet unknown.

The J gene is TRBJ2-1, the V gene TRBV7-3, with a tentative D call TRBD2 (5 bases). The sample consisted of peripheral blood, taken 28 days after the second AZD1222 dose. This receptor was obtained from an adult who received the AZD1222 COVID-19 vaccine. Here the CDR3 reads CASSLTGGSESEQFF. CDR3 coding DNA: TGTGCCAGCAGCTTAACGGGCGGTAGCGAAAGTGAGCAGTTCTTC.